Presented here are 20 T cell receptor beta chains from one specimen sequenced in a study of shared clonotypes between healthy human individuals. Only CD45RO-negative cells positively selected for CCR7 counted as naive CD8 cells, so terminally differentiated effector memory CD45RA+ cells were excluded. The protocol was immunoSEQ multiplex PCR, while the TCRdb copy is restricted to in-frame clones and leaves out a portion. The data contain about 2.2 million clones, about 92% of them singletons. The sequenced material came from naive CD8+ T cells from PBMCs. The receptors derive from a man between 18 and 29 years old in good health. Some clones in this sample may be carry-over from other donors' samples.

J is TRBJ1-5 and V is TRBV4-1; 7 nucleotides match TRBD1. CDR3 size: 15 residues. Germline assignment: CDR1 MGHRA and CDR2 YSYEKL. The J segment lost 0 bases and the V segment lost 5 bases, leaving 4 bases of the junction unmatched. CDR3 nucleotide sequence: TGCGCCAGCAGCTCACAGGGGAATAGCAATCAGCCCCAGCATTTT. It yields the protein CASSSQGNSNQPQHF.

J is TRBJ1-1 and V is TRBV7-9; the match to TRBD1 covers 7 bases. The CDR3 spans 13 residues. Unmatched junction bases numbered 2, after V lost 3 bases and J lost 4 bases. Germline CDR1 and CDR2: SEHNR and FQNEAQ (reference sequence). For the CDR3, the DNA is TGTGCCAGCAGCTTTCAGGGGGGCACTGAAGCTTTCTTT. Its translation: CASSFQGGTEAFF.

This sequence joins TRBV30 and TRBJ1-1; 10 nucleotides agree with TRBD1. CDR1 is GTSNPN, CDR2 SVGIG, per germline (reference sequence). V trimming: 3 bases; J trimming: 1 base; junction bases outside the gene matches: 5. There are 15 residues in the CDR3. CDR3 nucleotide sequence: TGTGCCTGGAGAATAGACAGGGGGCGGAACACTGAAGCTTTCTTT. Protein sequence: CAWRIDRGRNTEAFF.

The chain has TRBV10-3 and TRBJ2-7; 10 bases map to TRBD1. CDR1 is ENHRY, CDR2 SYGVKD, per germline. The CDR3 runs 17 residues. V was clipped by 8 bases and J by 5 bases; unmatched bases: 18. Here the CDR3 reads CAISPAAGTGVTDEQYF. The CDR3 bases are TGTGCCATCTCTCCCGCAGCAGGGACAGGGGTAACCGACGAGCAGTACTTC.

The chain couples TRBV11-2 to TRBJ2-1; TRBD2 aligns across 10 bases. The CDR3 runs 16 residues. Per the germline V gene, CDR1 is SGHAT and CDR2 is FQNNGV. V dropped 5 bases and J dropped 5; count of bases not matched to a gene: 9. The CDR3 reads CASSPTGTSVNNEQFF. The CDR3 nucleotides are TGTGCCAGCAGCCCAACCGGGACTAGCGTCAACAATGAGCAGTTCTTC.

The J gene is TRBJ1-1, the V gene TRBV27; 10 bases fit TRBD1. V gave up 6 bases and J gave up 6 bases; unmatched junction bases: 10. CDR1 and CDR2 (germline): MNHEY, SMNVEV (reference sequence). CDR3 length: 15 residues. The CDR3 DNA reads as TGTGCCAGCAGCAGAAGGGACAGGGGTAACCCTGAAGCTTTCTTT. Translated: CASSRRDRGNPEAFF.

The chain couples TRBV2 to TRBJ1-2; TRBD1 aligns across 10 bases. The CDR3 consists of 16 residues. Germline V gene sequence: CDR1 SNHLY, CDR2 FYNNEI. V was clipped by 1 base and J by 6 bases; unmatched bases: 8. CDR3 residues: CASSEGTGGVIDGYTF. The DNA of the CDR3 is TGTGCCAGCAGTGAAGGGACAGGGGGGGTTATTGATGGCTACACCTTC.

V usage is TRBV28 and J usage is TRBJ2-7; D call uncertain. The ends were cut back, 9 bases at V and 4 bases at J, with 4 bases in the middle. In germline, CDR1 is MDHEN, CDR2 SYDVKM. The CDR3 is 9 residues long. CDR3 sequence: CARVYEQYF. The CDR3 DNA reads as TGTGCCAGAGTTTACGAGCAGTACTTC.

The table lists this clone with a count of one. The genes are TRBV27 and TRBJ2-1; weak D call: TRBD2 (6 bases). There are 15 residues in the CDR3. V lost 3 bases, J lost 6 bases, and 15 bases lay in between. Germline CDR1 is MNHEY and CDR2 is SMNVEV (reference sequence). In DNA form, the CDR3 reads TGTGCCAGCAGTTTGGCACACGGAGGGGTCAATGAGCAGTTCTTC. Encoded protein: CASSLAHGGVNEQFF.

This chain joins TRBV5-6 and TRBJ2-7; no definite D call. This CDR3 has 14 residues. Trimming shortened V by 9 bases and J by 0 bases, and 16 bases separated the two germline ends. The germline V gene encodes CDR1 SGHDT and CDR2 YYEEEE. In nucleotides, the CDR3 is TGTGCCACACAGAAAGGGCCAAACTCCTACGAGCAGTACTTC. Its translation: CATQKGPNSYEQYF.

The rearrangement joins TRBV4-1 to TRBJ2-7, with TRBD1 identical over 7 bases. The trim removed 6 bases at V and 0 bases at J, leaving 14 bases unmatched. Germline assignment: CDR1 MGHRA and CDR2 YSYEKL. The CDR3 loop spans 17 amino acids. The CDR3 spells CASSHSLTRDSSYEQYF. The CDR3 nucleotides read TGCGCCAGCAGTCATTCGCTCACTCGGGACAGCTCCTACGAGCAGTACTTC.

The rearrangement uses TRBV19 and TRBJ1-5, with D maybe TRBD1 (5 bases). This CDR3 spans 12 amino acids. Trimming shortened V by 8 bases and J by 5 bases, and 10 bases separated the two germline ends. CDR1 is LNHDA and CDR2 is SQIVND in the germline V gene (reference sequence). The CDR3 coding sequence is TGTGCCAGTCAGGACACTTATCAGCCCCAGCATTTT. As protein: CASQDTYQPQHF.

Points on this clone: The same CDR3 can be traced to other DNA sequences in this sample. This chain connects TRBV28 to TRBJ1-2; 8 bases fit TRBD1. Germline values: CDR1 MDHEN, CDR2 SYDVKM. This CDR3 region has 14 residues. Trimming took 3 bases from V and 4 from J; bases not matched to a gene: 4. The chain's CDR3 is CASSLAGGGYGYTF. For the CDR3, the DNA is TGTGCCAGCAGTTTGGCAGGGGGCGGCTATGGCTACACCTTC.

The chain carries TRBV29-1 and TRBJ2-3, with a weak D call TRBD1 (6 bases). V lost 1 base to trimming and J lost 5 bases, with 10 bases between them. CDR1 and CDR2 from the germline V gene are SQVTM and ANQGSEA. The CDR3 length is 13 residues. CDR3 bases: TGCAGCGTTGAAGGCAGGGGAAGAGATACGCAGTATTTT. Translated: CSVEGRGRDTQYF.

The rearrangement links TRBV28 to TRBJ2-1, with a tentative D call TRBD1 (5 bases). There are 14 residues in the CDR3. The germline CDR1 and CDR2 sequences are MDHEN and SYDVKM. The germline V and J ends were trimmed by 4 bases and 4 bases, with 11 bases remaining between them. CDR3 nucleotides: TGTGCCAGCAGTTCACTCGACAGATACAATGAGCAGTTCTTC. This sequence encodes CASSSLDRYNEQFF.

CDR3 in DNA: TGTGCCAGCAGCTTAGGGCCAAGCGGGAGACGCACAGATACGCAGTATTTT. This codes for CASSLGPSGRRTDTQYF. The chain links TRBV7-9 to TRBJ2-3; 8 bases agree with TRBD2. CDR3 length: 17 residues. Per the germline V gene, CDR1 is SEHNR and CDR2 is FQNEAQ (reference sequence). V dropped 1 base and J dropped 1; count of bases not matched to a gene: 7.

The genes are TRBV6-5 and TRBJ1-1; a possible D gene is TRBD1 (5 bases). CDR1 is MNHEY, CDR2 SVGAGI, per germline. The CDR3 sequence is 14 residues long. Trimming removed 2 bases at V and 10 bases at J, with 17 bases between. The CDR3 is CASSYPGALTPAFF. DNA of the CDR3: TGTGCCAGCAGTTACCCCGGGGCCCTGACCCCAGCTTTCTTT.

This clone was seen only once. The chain is built from TRBV4-3 and TRBJ2-3, with a possible D match to TRBD1 (5 bases). The CDR3 runs to 15 residues. Trimming stripped 1 base from V and 0 bases from J, with 8 bases between. Looked up from germline, CDR1 is LGHNA and CDR2 is YSLEER. Here the CDR3 reads CASSQVGASTDTQYF. In nucleotides, the CDR3 is TGCGCCAGCAGCCAAGTAGGGGCTAGCACAGATACGCAGTATTTT.

The chain has TRBV21-1 and TRBJ2-7; the DNA was not used to check the table's D call, TRBD2. TRBV21-1 is classified as a pseudogene. The CDR3 covers 13 residues. CDR3 DNA: TGTGCCAGCAGACCCTGGGGGGGTAACGAGCAGTACTTC. This sequence encodes CASRPWGGNEQYF.

This clone is a singleton in its sample. The V and J genes are TRBV2 and TRBJ2-2, with 7 bases that match TRBD1. V was pared by 2 bases and J by 3 bases, with 6 bases of the junction left unmatched. This CDR3 has 16 residues. Germline CDR1 SNHLY, CDR2 FYNNEI. Here the CDR3 DNA reads TGTGCCAGCAGTGAACCTGACAGGGCCTACACCGGGGAGCTGTTTTTT. It is translated as CASSEPDRAYTGELFF.